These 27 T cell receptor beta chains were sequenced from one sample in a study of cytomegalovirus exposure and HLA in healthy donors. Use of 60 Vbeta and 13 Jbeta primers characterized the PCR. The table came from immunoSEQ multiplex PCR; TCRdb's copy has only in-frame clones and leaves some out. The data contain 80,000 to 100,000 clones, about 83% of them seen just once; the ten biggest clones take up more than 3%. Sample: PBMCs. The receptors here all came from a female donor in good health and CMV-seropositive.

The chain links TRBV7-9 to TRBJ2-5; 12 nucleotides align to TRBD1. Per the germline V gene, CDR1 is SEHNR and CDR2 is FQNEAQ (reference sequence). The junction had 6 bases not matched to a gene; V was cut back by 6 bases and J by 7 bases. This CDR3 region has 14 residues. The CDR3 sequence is CASSSGTGGLTQYF. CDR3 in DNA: TGTGCCAGCAGTTCCGGGACAGGGGGCTTGACCCAGTACTTC.

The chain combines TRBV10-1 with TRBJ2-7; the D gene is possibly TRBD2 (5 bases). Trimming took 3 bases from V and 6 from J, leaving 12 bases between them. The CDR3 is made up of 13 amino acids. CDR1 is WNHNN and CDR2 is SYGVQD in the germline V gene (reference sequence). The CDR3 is CASSELPRGEQYF. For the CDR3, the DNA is TGCGCCAGCAGTGAACTCCCTCGGGGCGAGCAGTACTTC.

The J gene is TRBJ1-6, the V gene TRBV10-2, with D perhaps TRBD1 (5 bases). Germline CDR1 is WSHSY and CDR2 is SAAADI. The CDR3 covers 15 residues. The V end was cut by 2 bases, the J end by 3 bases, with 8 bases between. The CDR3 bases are TGCGCCAGCAGTGAGGGGGGGTACTATAATTCACCCCTCCACTTT. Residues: CASSEGGYYNSPLHF.

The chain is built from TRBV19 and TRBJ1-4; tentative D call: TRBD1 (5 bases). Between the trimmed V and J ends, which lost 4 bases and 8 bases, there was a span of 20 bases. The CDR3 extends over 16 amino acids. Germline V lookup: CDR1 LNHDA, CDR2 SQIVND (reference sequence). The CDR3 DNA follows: TGTGCCAGTAGTACCCTCCCCGGCCAGGGCTGGGAAAAACTGTTTTTT. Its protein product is CASSTLPGQGWEKLFF.

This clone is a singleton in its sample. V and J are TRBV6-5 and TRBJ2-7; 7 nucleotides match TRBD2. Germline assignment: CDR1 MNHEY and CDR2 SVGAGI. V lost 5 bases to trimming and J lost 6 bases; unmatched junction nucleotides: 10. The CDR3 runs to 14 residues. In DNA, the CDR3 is TGTGCCAGCAGTCCAGCAGCTGGGGGGGGCGAGCAGTACTTC. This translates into CASSPAAGGGEQYF.

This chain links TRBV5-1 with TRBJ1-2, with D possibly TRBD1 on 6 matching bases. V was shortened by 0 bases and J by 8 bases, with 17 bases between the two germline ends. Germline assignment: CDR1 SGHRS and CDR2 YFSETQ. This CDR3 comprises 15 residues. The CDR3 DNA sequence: TGCGCCAGCAGCTTGGGATGGGAGACAGGTTCGGGCTACACCTTC. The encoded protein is CASSLGWETGSGYTF.

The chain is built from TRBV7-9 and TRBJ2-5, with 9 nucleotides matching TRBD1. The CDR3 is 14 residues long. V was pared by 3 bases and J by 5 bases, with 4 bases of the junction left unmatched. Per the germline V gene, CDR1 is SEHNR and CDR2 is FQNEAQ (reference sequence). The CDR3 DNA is TGTGCCAGCAGCTTCGGGACAGGGCCGGAGACCCAGTACTTC. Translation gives CASSFGTGPETQYF.

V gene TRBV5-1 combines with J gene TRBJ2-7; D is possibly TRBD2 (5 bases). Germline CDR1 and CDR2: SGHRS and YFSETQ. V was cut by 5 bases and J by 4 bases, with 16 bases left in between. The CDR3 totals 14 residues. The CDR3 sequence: CASSLGSLNYEQYF. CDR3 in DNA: TGCGCCAGCAGTCTTGGGAGCTTGAATTACGAGCAGTACTTC.

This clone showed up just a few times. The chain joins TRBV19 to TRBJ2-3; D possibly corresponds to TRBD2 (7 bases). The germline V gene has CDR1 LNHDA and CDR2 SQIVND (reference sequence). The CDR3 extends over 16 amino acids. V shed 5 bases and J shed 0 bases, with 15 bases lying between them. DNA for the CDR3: TGTGCCAGTAGTGGAGGGGGACTACCGAGCACAGATACGCAGTATTTT. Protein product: CASSGGGLPSTDTQYF.

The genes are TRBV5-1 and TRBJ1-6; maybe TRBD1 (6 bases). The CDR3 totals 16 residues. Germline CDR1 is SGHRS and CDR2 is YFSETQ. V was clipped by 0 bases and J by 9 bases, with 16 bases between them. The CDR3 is CASSLAGAKRGSPLHF. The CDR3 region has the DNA TGCGCCAGCAGCTTGGCAGGGGCGAAACGGGGTTCACCCCTCCACTTT.

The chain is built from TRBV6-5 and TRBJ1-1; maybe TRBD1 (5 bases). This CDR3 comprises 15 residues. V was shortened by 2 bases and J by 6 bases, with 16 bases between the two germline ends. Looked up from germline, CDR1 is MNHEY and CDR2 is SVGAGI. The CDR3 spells CASSYIGRDIAEAFF. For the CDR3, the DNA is TGTGCCAGCAGTTACATTGGCAGGGATATTGCTGAAGCTTTCTTT.

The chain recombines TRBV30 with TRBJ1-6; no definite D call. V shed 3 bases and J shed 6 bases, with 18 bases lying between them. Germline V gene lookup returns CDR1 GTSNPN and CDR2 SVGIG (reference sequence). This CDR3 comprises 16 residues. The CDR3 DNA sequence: TGTGCCTGGAGCCAAACCCGCGGGTCGGGTAATTCACCCCTCCACTTT. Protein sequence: CAWSQTRGSGNSPLHF.

For the CDR3, the DNA is TGCAGCGTCGAAACGGGGACAAGTACTAACTATGGCTACACCTTC. The encoded protein is CSVETGTSTNYGYTF. The rearrangement joins TRBV29-1 to TRBJ1-2; the D gene is possibly TRBD1 (6 bases). Trimming left V 6 bases short and J 0 bases short, with 17 bases between. The CDR3 loop spans 15 amino acids. CDR1 and CDR2 (germline): SQVTM, ANQGSEA.

In nucleotides, the CDR3 is TGCGCCAGCAGTGAGGTTCACATGAACACTGAAGCTTTCTTT. Translation: CASSEVHMNTEAFF. The chain is built from TRBV10-2 and TRBJ1-1; no definite D call. Germline CDR1 reads WSHSY; CDR2 reads SAAADI. This CDR3 is built from 14 residues. The ends were cut back, 2 bases at V and 0 bases at J, with 7 bases in the middle.

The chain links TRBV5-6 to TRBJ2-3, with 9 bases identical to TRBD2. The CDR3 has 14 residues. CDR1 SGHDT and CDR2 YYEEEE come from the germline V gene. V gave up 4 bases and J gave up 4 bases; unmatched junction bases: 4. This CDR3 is CASSEAGGADTQYF. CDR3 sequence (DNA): TGTGCCAGCAGCGAGGCGGGGGGGGCAGATACGCAGTATTTT.

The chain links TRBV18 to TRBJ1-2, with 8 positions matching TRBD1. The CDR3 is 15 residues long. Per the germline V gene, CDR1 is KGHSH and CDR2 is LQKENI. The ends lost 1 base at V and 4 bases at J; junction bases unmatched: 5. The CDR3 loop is CASSPQTGDIYGYTF. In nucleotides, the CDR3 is TGTGCCAGCTCACCACAGACAGGGGATATCTATGGCTACACCTTC.

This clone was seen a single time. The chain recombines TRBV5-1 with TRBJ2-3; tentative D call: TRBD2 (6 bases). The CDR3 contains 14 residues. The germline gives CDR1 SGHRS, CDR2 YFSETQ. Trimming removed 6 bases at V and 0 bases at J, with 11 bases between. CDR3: CASTTGTSTDTQYF. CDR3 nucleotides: TGCGCCAGCACAACCGGGACTAGCACAGATACGCAGTATTTT.

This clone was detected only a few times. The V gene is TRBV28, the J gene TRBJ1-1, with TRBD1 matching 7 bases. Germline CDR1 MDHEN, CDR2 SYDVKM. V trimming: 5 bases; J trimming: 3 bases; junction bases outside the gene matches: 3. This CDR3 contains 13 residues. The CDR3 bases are TGTGCCAGCAGTACAGGGGTGGACACTGAAGCTTTCTTT. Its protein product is CASSTGVDTEAFF.

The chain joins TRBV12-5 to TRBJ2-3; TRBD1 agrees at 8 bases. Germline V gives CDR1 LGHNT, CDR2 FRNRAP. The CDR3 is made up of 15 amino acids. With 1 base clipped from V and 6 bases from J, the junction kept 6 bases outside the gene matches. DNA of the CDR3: TGTGCTAGTGGTTTGGGGACAGGGTACGGGGATACGCAGTATTTT. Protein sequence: CASGLGTGYGDTQYF.

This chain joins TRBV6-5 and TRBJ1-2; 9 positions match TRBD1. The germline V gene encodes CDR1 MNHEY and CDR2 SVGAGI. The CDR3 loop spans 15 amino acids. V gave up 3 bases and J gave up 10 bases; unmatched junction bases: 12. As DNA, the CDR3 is TGTGCCAGCAGTTATCTGGGACAGGGACCTTGTTACTACACCTTC. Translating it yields CASSYLGQGPCYYTF.

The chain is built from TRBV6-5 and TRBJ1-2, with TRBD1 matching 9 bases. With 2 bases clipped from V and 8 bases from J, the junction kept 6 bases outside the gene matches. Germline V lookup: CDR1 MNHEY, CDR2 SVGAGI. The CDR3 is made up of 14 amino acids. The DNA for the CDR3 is TGTGCCAGCAGTTACAGTGCGGGACAGGGAGGCTACACCTTC. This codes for CASSYSAGQGGYTF.

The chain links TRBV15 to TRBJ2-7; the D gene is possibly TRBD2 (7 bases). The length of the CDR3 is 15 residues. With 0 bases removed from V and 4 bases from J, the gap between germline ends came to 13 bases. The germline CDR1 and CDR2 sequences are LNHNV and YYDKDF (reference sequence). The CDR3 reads CATSRDRRGGYEQYF. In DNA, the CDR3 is TGTGCCACCAGCAGAGATCGGAGGGGGGGGTACGAGCAGTACTTC.

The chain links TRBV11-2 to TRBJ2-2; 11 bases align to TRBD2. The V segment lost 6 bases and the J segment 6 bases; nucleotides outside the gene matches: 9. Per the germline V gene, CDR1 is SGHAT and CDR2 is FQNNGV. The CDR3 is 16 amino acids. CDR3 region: CASRSSGRVTAGELFF. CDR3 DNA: TGTGCCAGCAGGAGTAGCGGGAGGGTAACGGCCGGGGAGCTGTTTTTT.

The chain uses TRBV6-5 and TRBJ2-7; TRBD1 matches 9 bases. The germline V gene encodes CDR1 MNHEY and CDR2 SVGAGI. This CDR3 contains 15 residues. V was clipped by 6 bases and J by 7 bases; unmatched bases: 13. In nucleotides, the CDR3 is TGTGCCAGCAGACGCCCAACAGGGGGCGCGGGGGAGCAGTACTTC. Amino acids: CASRRPTGGAGEQYF.

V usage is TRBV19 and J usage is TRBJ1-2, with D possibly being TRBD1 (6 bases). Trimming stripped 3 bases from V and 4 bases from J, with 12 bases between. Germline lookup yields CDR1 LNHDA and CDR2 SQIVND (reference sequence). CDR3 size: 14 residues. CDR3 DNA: TGTGCCAGTAGTATTAGGGGGATGAGCTATGGCTACACCTTC. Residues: CASSIRGMSYGYTF.

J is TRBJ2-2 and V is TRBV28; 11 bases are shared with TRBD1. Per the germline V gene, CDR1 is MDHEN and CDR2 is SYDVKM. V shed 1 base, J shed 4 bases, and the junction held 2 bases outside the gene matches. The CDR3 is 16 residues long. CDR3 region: CASSLSGTGGTGELFF. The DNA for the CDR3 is TGTGCCAGCAGTTTATCCGGGACAGGGGGCACCGGGGAGCTGTTTTTT.

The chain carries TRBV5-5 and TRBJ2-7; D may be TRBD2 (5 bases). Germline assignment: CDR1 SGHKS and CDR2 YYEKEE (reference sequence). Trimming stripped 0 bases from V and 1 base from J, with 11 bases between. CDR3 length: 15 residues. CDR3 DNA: TGTGCCAGCAGCTTGGCCTTCCAGCGGTCCTACGAGCAGTACTTC. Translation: CASSLAFQRSYEQYF.